Listed below are T cell receptor beta chains from one sample, sequenced in a study of blood T cell repertoires in COVID-19. Some clones are missing from TCRdb's copy, which holds only in-frame ones; the method was immunoSEQ multiplex PCR. Found here are tens of thousands of clones, roughly nine tenths of them singletons; the top ten hold 6% to 7.5%. Sequenced: peripheral blood. The receptors come from a man between 35 and 55 years old with COVID-19, enrolled during active disease. Both conserved end residues are part of each CDR3.

j_call | v_call | cdr3_aa
TRBJ2-5 | TRBV21-1 | CASSKGEGPVLQETQYF
TRBJ2-3 | TRBV6-6 | CASRTGDTDTQYF
TRBJ1-5 | TRBV5-1 | CASRPGQTGNQPQHF
TRBJ1-5 | TRBV2 | CASSGTWGEAQHF
TRBJ2-5 | TRBV7-9 | CASSPGTSGGFLQETQYF
TRBJ2-5 | TRBV21-1 | CASSKAVGTEETQYF
TRBJ2-5 | TRBV27 | CASNWDRDGETQYF
TRBJ1-5 | TRBV28 | CASSGQYSNQPQHF
TRBJ2-2 | TRBV5-1 | CASSSTGFNTGELFF
TRBJ1-6 | TRBV5-4 | CASSLQGIYNSPLHF
TRBJ2-3 | TRBV7-9 | CASSLLGTSTDTQYF
TRBJ2-1 | TRBV19 | CASSIQNEQFF
TRBJ1-1 | TRBV28 | CASRGDRRYAEAFF
TRBJ1-2 | TRBV6-5 | CASSYSRRGGYTF
TRBJ2-5 | TRBV9 | CASSEGGAQETQYF
TRBJ2-6 | TRBV3-1/TRBV3-2 | CASSQGIAGDSGANVLTF
TRBJ2-7 | TRBV6-5 | CASSYSRDRVYEQYF
TRBJ1-5 | TRBV19 | CASSIFRGNQPQHF
TRBJ2-3 | TRBV5-1 | CASSLEFRDTQYF
TRBJ1-4 | TRBV30 | CAWAQGAEEKLFF
TRBJ1-2 | TRBV7-2 | CASSLAQTVYGYTF
TRBJ2-7 | TRBV29-1 | CSVDRQGQRGPSYEQYF
TRBJ1-3 | TRBV10-3 | CAIRISDSGGNTIYF
TRBJ2-5 | TRBV5-4 | CASSFRDWETQYF
TRBJ2-1 | TRBV12-3/TRBV12-4 | CASSLEEPPEQFF
TRBJ2-5 | TRBV12-3/TRBV12-4 | CASNRGVQETQYF
TRBJ2-5 | TRBV30 | CAWSPGGVVETQYF
TRBJ2-5 | TRBV5-1 | CASRLAGGLETQYF
TRBJ1-6 | TRBV6-5 | CASSSRGDRGLLALHF
TRBJ2-5 | TRBV5-7 | CASRLITSDRGLETQYF
TRBJ2-7 | TRBV5-1 | CASSLGQGFNEQYF
TRBJ1-4 | TRBV6-5 | CASSSPTGGLEKLFF
TRBJ1-1 | TRBV5-1 | CASSLVWTAAEAFF
TRBJ2-2 | TRBV5-1 | CASSLDRSANTGELFF
TRBJ1-5 | TRBV5-5 | CASSFRGLRGQPQHF
TRBJ1-2 | TRBV27 | CASRAFGQGSQTFYGYTF
TRBJ1-2 | TRBV6-5 | CASSLRDRDGYTF
TRBJ2-3 | TRBV6-5 | CASSYFLAGGTDTQYF
TRBJ2-2 | TRBV18 | CASSPGQGAAGELFF
TRBJ1-4 | TRBV19 | CATKDRDVGYEKLFF
TRBJ1-1 | TRBV10-2 | CASRPTGPNTEAFF
TRBJ2-2 | TRBV27 | CASSSQTSGGAGELFF
TRBJ1-2 | TRBV19 | CASSPRQGSGYTF
TRBJ1-1 | TRBV11-1 | CASSLQGDFEAFF
TRBJ1-4 | TRBV19 | CASSGRGVGREKLFF
TRBJ2-1 | TRBV6-5 | CASARDFSYNEQFF
TRBJ1-6 | TRBV18 | CASSRGTDLNNSPLHF
TRBJ1-2 | TRBV3-1/TRBV3-2 | CASSPDGANYGYTF
TRBJ2-7 | TRBV30 | CAWSAVDRGLGEQYF
TRBJ2-3 | TRBV6-5 | CATNWAGGAGDTQYF
TRBJ1-4 | TRBV5-4 | CASSLALNEKLFF
TRBJ1-1 | TRBV5-1 | CASSSTGTTEAFF
TRBJ1-1 | TRBV27 | CASSLVGLYGKNTEAFF
TRBJ1-2 | TRBV2 | CASSESGAFGYTF
TRBJ2-2 | TRBV7-8 | CASSLGSGRGDTGELFF
TRBJ1-1 | TRBV5-4 | CASSLDGRAGTEAFF
TRBJ1-5 | TRBV27 | CASSWGGDGPQHF
TRBJ1-4 | TRBV12-3/TRBV12-4 | CASTTQEEKLFF
TRBJ2-7 | TRBV19 | CASSIPGNEQYF
TRBJ2-1 | TRBV30 | CAWQTGSSYNEQFF